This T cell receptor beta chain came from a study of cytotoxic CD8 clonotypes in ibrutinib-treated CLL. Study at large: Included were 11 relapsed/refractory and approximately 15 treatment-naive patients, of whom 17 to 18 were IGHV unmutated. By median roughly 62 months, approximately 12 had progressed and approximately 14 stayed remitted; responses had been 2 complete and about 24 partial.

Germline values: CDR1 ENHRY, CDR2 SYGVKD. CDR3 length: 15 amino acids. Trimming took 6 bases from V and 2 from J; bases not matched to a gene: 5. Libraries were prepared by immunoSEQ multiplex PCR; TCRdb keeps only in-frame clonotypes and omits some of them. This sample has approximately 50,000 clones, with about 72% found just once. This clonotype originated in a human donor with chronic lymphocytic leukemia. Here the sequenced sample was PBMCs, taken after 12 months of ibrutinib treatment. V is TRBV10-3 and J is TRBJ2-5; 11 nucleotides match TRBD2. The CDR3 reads CAIREGLADQETQYF. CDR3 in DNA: TGTGCCATCAGGGAGGGACTAGCGGATCAAGAGACCCAGTACTTC.